These 16 T cell receptor beta chains were all obtained from the same sample, sequenced in a study of T cells of healthy individuals. TCRdb re-called the 5' RACE reads with MiXCR, one entry per CDR3 protein. The sample consists of roughly 76,000 distinct CDR3 sequences, around 5.1% of them appearing once. The source is a female donor in good health.

This clonotype was found many times. The chain combines TRBV12-5 with TRBJ2-7; no reliable D call. CDR1 is LGHNT and CDR2 is FRNRAP in the germline V gene. The ends were cut back, 1 base at V and 3 bases at J, with 16 bases in the middle. The CDR3 totals 16 residues. The CDR3 DNA is TGTGCTAGTGGTTTGGCCCTAAGTGGACCGATCTACGAGCAGTACTTC. Translation gives CASGLALSGPIYEQYF.

This clonotype has ten or more counts. The chain uses TRBV21-1 and TRBJ2-7. TRBV21-1 is tagged as a pseudogene. The CDR3 extends over 15 amino acids. CDR3 nucleotide sequence: TGTGCCAGCAGCAAAGCAGGCAGTGACCCCTACGAGCAGTACTTC. Protein product: CASSKAGSDPYEQYF.

This clonotype was seen many times. The CDR3 bases are TGTGCCAGCAGAAGGACAGGCAGAAATACTGAAGCTTTCTTT. It specifies CASRRTGRNTEAFF. V is TRBV6-5 and J is TRBJ1-1; the match to TRBD1 covers 7 bases. The germline V gene has CDR1 MNHEY and CDR2 SVGAGI. The CDR3 runs 14 residues. The ends lost 6 bases at V and 5 bases at J; junction bases unmatched: 9.

This clonotype came up a few times. V usage is TRBV5-1 and J usage is TRBJ2-5, with TRBD1 matching over 9 bases. Germline V gene sequence: CDR1 SGHRS, CDR2 YFSETQ. The junction had 5 bases not matched to a gene; V was cut back by 3 bases and J by 5 bases. There are 14 residues in the CDR3. CDR3 bases: TGCGCCAGCAGCTACACAGGGGGCGATGAGACCCAGTACTTC. Translating it yields CASSYTGGDETQYF.

This clonotype was seen repeatedly, ten times or more. This chain joins TRBV28 and TRBJ2-3, with TRBD2 identical over 7 bases. V trimming: 7 bases; J trimming: 6 bases; junction bases outside the gene matches: 13. Germline V CDR1 and CDR2: MDHEN, SYDVKM. The CDR3 sequence is 15 residues long. The DNA of the CDR3 is TGTGCCAGCACCCCCCTAGCGGAGGGGTGGGATACGCAGTATTTT. It yields the protein CASTPLAEGWDTQYF.

There are many counts of this clonotype. This chain links TRBV11-3 with TRBJ1-1, with a weak D call TRBD1 (5 bases). This CDR3 region has 16 residues. Germline V gene lookup returns CDR1 SGHNT and CDR2 YENEEA. V was clipped by 0 bases and J by 3 bases, with 14 bases between them. The DNA of the CDR3 is TGTGCCAGCAGCTTAGATGGTCGGGACGGGGACACTGAAGCTTTCTTT. Amino acids: CASSLDGRDGDTEAFF.

V and J are TRBV6-2 or TRBV6-3 and TRBJ1-3, with D hard to call. The CDR3 totals 16 residues. Trimming stripped 4 bases from V and 0 bases from J, with 13 bases between. The germline V gene has CDR1 MNHEY and CDR2 SVGEGT. CDR3 DNA sequence: TGTGCCAGCAGTTCCCGGCGAGAGGGCTCTGGAAACACCATATATTTT. Its translation is CASSSRREGSGNTIYF.

This clonotype came up a few times. The CDR3 reads CASSFRDTSNTEAFF. CDR3 nucleotide sequence: TGTGCCAGCAGCTTCCGGGACACTTCGAACACTGAAGCTTTCTTT. The V and J genes are TRBV7-2 and TRBJ1-1; D is perhaps TRBD1 (6 bases). Germline V CDR1 and CDR2: SGHTA, FQGNSA. The V and J ends lost 3 bases and 1 base respectively, with 12 bases between them. This CDR3 has 15 amino acids.

This clonotype has at least ten counts. The J gene is TRBJ2-3, the V gene TRBV24-1; D might be TRBD1 (6 bases). Per germline, CDR1 KGHDR and CDR2 SFDVKD. Trimming took 2 bases from V and 4 from J, leaving 6 bases between them. The CDR3 is 13 amino acids. The CDR3: CATSDSGADTQYF. The CDR3, as DNA: TGTGCCACCAGTGATTCAGGGGCAGATACGCAGTATTTT.

In this sample, this clonotype turned up many times. The chain has TRBV14 and TRBJ2-3; 7 nucleotides line up with TRBD2. The germline CDR1 and CDR2 sequences are SGHDN and FVKESK. This CDR3 is 16 amino acids long. The junction had 8 bases not matched to a gene; V was cut back by 1 base and J by 4 bases. Here the CDR3 reads CASSQARGRPSDTQYF. The CDR3 nucleotides are TGTGCCAGCAGCCAAGCTCGCGGGAGACCTTCAGATACGCAGTATTTT.

This clonotype was counted at least ten times. The rearrangement links TRBV6-5 to TRBJ2-7; 8 bases are a match to TRBD2. The V gene end was trimmed by 6 bases and the J gene end by 0 bases; junction bases not matched to a gene: 4. CDR3 length: 14 amino acids. Germline V gene lookup returns CDR1 MNHEY and CDR2 SVGAGI. The CDR3 is CASRPGTSSYEQYF. The DNA for the CDR3 is TGTGCCAGCAGACCCGGGACTAGCTCCTACGAGCAGTACTTC.

Ten or more counts support this clonotype. The V gene is TRBV6-5, the J gene TRBJ1-4, with unresolved D. Germline V CDR1 and CDR2: MNHEY, SVGAGI. V lost 5 bases and J lost 3, with 22 bases in between. The CDR3 totals 18 residues. DNA of the CDR3: TGTGCCAGCAGTGATCGGGTGCCACGTGGACCGGCTAATGAAAAACTGTTTTTT. It codes for CASSDRVPRGPANEKLFF.

This clonotype was detected a few times. This chain's CDR3 is CASSGTANYGYTF. CDR3 nucleotide sequence: TGCGCCAGCTCCGGGACAGCTAACTATGGCTACACCTTC. V is TRBV4-1 and J is TRBJ1-2, with 7 bases matching TRBD1. The CDR3 runs 13 residues. V dropped 8 bases and J dropped 0; count of bases not matched to a gene: 3. From germline, CDR1 is MGHRA and CDR2 YSYEKL.

This clonotype was recorded at least ten times. This sequence joins TRBV9 and TRBJ2-1; TRBD2 matches at 8 bases. The CDR3 is made up of 17 amino acids. The V gene end was trimmed by 0 bases and the J gene end by 7 bases; junction bases not matched to a gene: 12. Germline V gene lookup returns CDR1 SGDLS and CDR2 YYNGEE. The CDR3 DNA is TGTGCCAGCAGCGTAGGGGGAGGAGCGGGAGACTGGAATGAGCAGTTCTTC. Translation: CASSVGGGAGDWNEQFF.

The rearrangement uses TRBV19 and TRBJ2-7, with D perhaps TRBD1 (5 bases). This CDR3 has 14 amino acids. Trimming took off 7 bases at V and 2 bases at J, with 15 bases between the two ends. Per the germline V gene, CDR1 is LNHDA and CDR2 is SQIVND (reference sequence). The CDR3 loop reads CASTMGQGTYEQYF. CDR3 nucleotide sequence: TGTGCCAGTACCATGGGGCAGGGAACCTACGAGCAGTACTTC.

The chain recombines TRBV3-1 with TRBJ1-1, with D tentatively TRBD1 (6 bases). The length of the CDR3 is 13 residues. The V end was cut by 6 bases, the J end by 4 bases, with 12 bases between. In germline, CDR1 is LGHDT, CDR2 YNNKEL (reference sequence). CDR3 DNA: TGTGCCAGCAGTCCTCCAGGGGTCACTGAAGCTTTCTTT. Protein: CASSPPGVTEAFF.